These 9 T cell receptor beta chains were sequenced from one sample in a study of OX40 agonist ivuxolimab in advanced cancers. Clones were read by immunoSEQ multiplex PCR, and TCRdb kept only the in-frame ones, dropping some. The sample shows tens of thousands of clones, roughly 82% of them seen only once. The sample was CD4+ or CD8+ T cells sorted from blood, taken in a trial of the OX40 agonist ivuxolimab. These receptors came from an adult with an advanced solid tumor such as melanoma, head and neck, liver or kidney cancer.

The CDR3 sequence: CASSFNPRRREKTDTQYF. CDR3 bases: TGTGCCAGCAGTTTCAATCCTCGAAGGCGGGAGAAGACAGATACGCAGTATTTT. The J gene is TRBJ2-3, the V gene TRBV28; 7 nucleotides line up with TRBD2. The trim removed 3 bases at V and 3 bases at J, leaving 15 bases unmatched. The CDR3 contains 18 residues. Germline loops: CDR1 MDHEN, CDR2 SYDVKM.

V gene TRBV6-5 combines with J gene TRBJ2-4, with TRBD1 as a possible D gene (6 bases). This CDR3 region has 15 residues. The germline V and J ends were trimmed by 6 bases and 4 bases, with 16 bases remaining between them. Germline V gene lookup returns CDR1 MNHEY and CDR2 SVGAGI. The CDR3, as DNA: TGTGCCAGCAGAGAACCCGGACAGAATAAAAACATTCAGTACTTC. It codes for CASREPGQNKNIQYF.

This clone was picked up one time. J is TRBJ2-5 and V is TRBV11-2; 7 bases match TRBD2. With the DNA end fitting TRBJ2-7 better, the J assignment may be wrong. The germline V gene has CDR1 SGHAT and CDR2 FQNNGV. The CDR3 covers 15 residues. The CDR3: CASSSPMGRENEQYF. CDR3 DNA: TGTGCCAGCAGCTCCCCAATGGGGAGGGAGAACGAGCAGTACTTC.

This clone has more than one count but fewer than ten. The CDR3 DNA reads as TGTGCCAGCTCAGGTACAGGGATCTATGGCTACACCTTC. Translation gives CASSGTGIYGYTF. The chain carries TRBV18 and TRBJ1-2, with a tentative D call TRBD1 (6 bases). V lost 5 bases to trimming and J lost 4 bases, with 11 bases between them. The CDR3 loop spans 13 amino acids. Per germline, CDR1 KGHSH and CDR2 LQKENI.

The chain is built from TRBV11-2 and TRBJ1-3, with 9 positions matching TRBD1. After removal of 6 bases from V and 4 bases from J, the junction contained 7 bases not matched to a gene. Germline CDR1 and CDR2: SGHAT and FQNNGV. This CDR3 spans 15 amino acids. The CDR3: CASRPGQGMGNTIYF. Written as DNA, the CDR3 is TGTGCCAGCAGACCGGGACAGGGCATGGGAAACACCATATATTTT. Full variable domain (missing parts from reference TRBV11-2 and TRBJ1-3): EAGVAQSPRYKIIEKRQSVAFWCNPISGHATLYWYQQILGQGPKLLIQFQNNGVVDDSQLPKDRFSAERLKGVDSTLKIQPAKLEDSAVYLCASRPGQGMGNTIYFGEGSWLTVV.

A few counts support this clone. J is TRBJ2-7 and V is TRBV4-1, with D unresolved. V was shortened by 3 bases and J by 3 bases, with 12 bases between the two germline ends. Germline V gene data show CDR1 as MGHRA and CDR2 as YSYEKL. The CDR3 extends over 14 amino acids. CDR3 sequence: CASSHPAASYEQYF. CDR3 DNA: TGCGCCAGCAGCCACCCTGCGGCGAGCTACGAGCAGTACTTC.

This sequence joins TRBV30 and TRBJ1-3, with D uncertain. The ends were cut back, 4 bases at V and 0 bases at J, with 10 bases in the middle. Germline V gene data show CDR1 as GTSNPN and CDR2 as SVGIG (reference sequence). CDR3 length: 14 residues. CDR3 in amino acids: CAWKVGASGNTIYF. The CDR3 coding sequence is TGTGCCTGGAAGGTCGGTGCCTCTGGAAACACCATATATTTT.

The genes are TRBV18 and TRBJ2-1; D possibly corresponds to TRBD2 (6 bases). V shed 3 bases and J shed 2 bases, with 11 bases lying between them. The CDR3 loop spans 15 amino acids. CDR1 KGHSH and CDR2 LQKENI come from the germline V gene. Here the CDR3 reads CASSPIAVTYNEQFF. CDR3 bases: TGTGCCAGCTCACCGATAGCGGTAACCTACAATGAGCAGTTCTTC.

The rearrangement links TRBV19 to TRBJ2-5, with a possible D match to TRBD1 (6 bases). The CDR3 runs 13 residues. Between the trimmed V and J ends, which lost 6 bases and 0 bases, there was a span of 8 bases. Germline V gene data show CDR1 as LNHDA and CDR2 as SQIVND (reference sequence). CDR3 coding DNA: TGTGCCAGTAGGGGACATTACCAAGAGACCCAGTACTTC. Translation: CASRGHYQETQYF.